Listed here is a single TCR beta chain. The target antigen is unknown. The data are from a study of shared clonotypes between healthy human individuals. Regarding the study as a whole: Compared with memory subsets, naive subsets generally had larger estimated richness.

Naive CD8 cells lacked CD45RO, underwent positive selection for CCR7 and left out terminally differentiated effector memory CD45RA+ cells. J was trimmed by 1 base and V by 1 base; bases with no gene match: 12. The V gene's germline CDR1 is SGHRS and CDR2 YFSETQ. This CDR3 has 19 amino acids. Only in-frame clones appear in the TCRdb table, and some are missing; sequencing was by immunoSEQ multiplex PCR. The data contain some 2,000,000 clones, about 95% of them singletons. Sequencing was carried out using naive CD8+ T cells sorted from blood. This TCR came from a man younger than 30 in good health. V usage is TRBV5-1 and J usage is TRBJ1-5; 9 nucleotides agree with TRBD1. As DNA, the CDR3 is TGCGCCAGCAGCTTGTACCAGCCCACAGGGGGCAAAAGCAATCAGCCCCAGCATTTT. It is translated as CASSLYQPTGGKSNQPQHF.